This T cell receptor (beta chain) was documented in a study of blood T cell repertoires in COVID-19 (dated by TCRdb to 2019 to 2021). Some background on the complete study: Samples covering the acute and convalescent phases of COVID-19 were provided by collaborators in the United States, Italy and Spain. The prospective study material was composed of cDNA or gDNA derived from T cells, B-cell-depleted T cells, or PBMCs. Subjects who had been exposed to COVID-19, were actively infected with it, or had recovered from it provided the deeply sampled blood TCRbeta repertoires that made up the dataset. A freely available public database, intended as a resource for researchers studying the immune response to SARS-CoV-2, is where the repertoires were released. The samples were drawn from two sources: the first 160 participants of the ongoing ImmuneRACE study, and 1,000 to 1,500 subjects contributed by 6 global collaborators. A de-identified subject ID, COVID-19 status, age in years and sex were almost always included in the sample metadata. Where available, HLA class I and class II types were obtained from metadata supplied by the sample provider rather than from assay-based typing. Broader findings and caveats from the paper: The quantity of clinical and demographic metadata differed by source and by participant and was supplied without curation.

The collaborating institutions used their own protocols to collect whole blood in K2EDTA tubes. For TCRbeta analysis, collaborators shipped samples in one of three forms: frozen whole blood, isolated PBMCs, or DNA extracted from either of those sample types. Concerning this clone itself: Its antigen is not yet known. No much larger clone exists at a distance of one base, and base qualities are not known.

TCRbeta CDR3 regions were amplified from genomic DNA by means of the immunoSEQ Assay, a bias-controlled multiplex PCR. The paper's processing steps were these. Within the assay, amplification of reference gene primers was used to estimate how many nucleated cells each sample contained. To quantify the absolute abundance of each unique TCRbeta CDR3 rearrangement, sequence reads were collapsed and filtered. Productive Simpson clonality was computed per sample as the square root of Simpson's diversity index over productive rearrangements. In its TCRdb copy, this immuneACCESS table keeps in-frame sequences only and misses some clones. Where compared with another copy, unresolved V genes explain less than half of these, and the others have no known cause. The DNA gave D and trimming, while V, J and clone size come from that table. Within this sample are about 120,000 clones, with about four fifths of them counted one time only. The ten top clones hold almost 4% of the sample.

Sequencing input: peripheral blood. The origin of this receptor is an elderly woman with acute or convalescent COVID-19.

CDR3 sequence: CASSPIIGTVNSPLHF. The DNA sequence reads TGTGCCAGCAGCCCTATAATCGGGACAGTAAATTCACCCCTCCACTTT. The V gene is TRBV7-2 and the J gene is TRBJ1-6; 7 central bases correspond to TRBD1. V loses 5 bases at its end and J loses 7 bases; junction bases beyond the gene matches: 11. CDR1 and CDR2, per the germline V gene, are SGHTA and FQGNSA. The CDR3 numbers 16 residues from cysteine through phenylalanine. CDR3 DNA only is kept here, 48 bases in frame from base 1.